This TCR beta chain derives from a study of beta chain features in type 1 diabetes (dated by TCRdb to the late 2010s). Study-wide context: Patients and healthy donors did not differ in mean age, gender distribution, total cell number or subset yield. Whereas all 28 donors provided naive and central memory subsets, regulatory and stem cell-like memory subsets were isolated from just 8 patients and roughly eight healthy donors. Across all samples, around 100 million sorted cells were examined, and cell number per subset correlated strongly with RNA yield. The study compared the TCRB repertoires of sorted circulating CD4+ T cell subsets in recently diagnosed type 1 diabetes patients with those in matched healthy donors.

The entire amount of isolated RNA was reverse transcribed using the High Capacity cDNA Reverse Transcription Kit, so the sequenced TCRB transcripts were expressed ones. Deep immunoSEQ sequencing was applied to naive, central memory and regulatory T cell samples, giving an average of around 4 million total reads per sample. Sorted cells were lysed in RLT buffer, and RNA was extracted using DNase-treated RNeasy Micro or Mini kits according to cell number. To prevent cross-contamination, each cell subset was processed individually, whereas patient and healthy donor samples were processed jointly. Using the immunoSEQ multiplex PCR, TCRB sequences were amplified from cDNA into 87-bp fragments spanning the CDR3 region. The amplicons were sequenced using the Illumina HiSeq platform. The original methods were these. Synthetic template baselines were used to correct PCR bias computationally, reads within Hamming distance 2 were collapsed together, and singletons that could not be merged were discarded. Reads were aligned to IMGT to assign V, D and J genes, CDR3 length, and insertions or deletions at six rearrangement sites. Within each subset, clonotype counts were normalized to the number of sorted cells before true diversity and Gini coefficients were calculated with the tcR R package. The overlap coefficient, calculated on TCRB nucleotide sequences, was used to quantify repertoire sharing. As a proxy for the pre-selection repertoire, out-of-frame TCRB sequences from naive cells were analyzed. TCRdb mirrors the immuneACCESS table, restricted to in-frame sequences. Some clones are absent from its copies; in checked studies, under half trace to an unresolved V gene, and the reason for the others is unknown. The DNA gave D and trimming, while V, J and clone size come from that table. Recorded for this sample are 300,000 to 400,000 clones; approximately 12% of them occurred a single time. Clones ranked in the top ten supply roughly 0.017% of the sample.

Each donor gave one peripheral blood draw, averaging roughly 100 mL, which was collected into heparinised tubes. A BD FACSAria II was used to sort naive, central memory, regulatory and stem cell-like memory CD4+ T cells with a panel that included CD45RO, CCR7, CD25, CD127, CD95 and CD27. Purity was above 95% for every sorted population. Right away, PBMCs were isolated by Lymphoprep density gradient centrifugation and were stained directly, with no culture step. So that batch effects would be minimized, each experiment stained and sorted samples in pairs, pairing one healthy donor with one patient. There are 15 amino acids in the CDR3, from cysteine to phenylalanine inclusive. Left in the record is the CDR3 DNA by itself, 45 bases read in frame from the first base. V drops 1 base and J drops 1 base, leaving 11 bases in between. Sequences SGHTA (CDR1) and FQGNSA (CDR2) are obtained from the germline V gene.

With respect to this clone: Its antigen is still unknown. Base quality data are lacking; no much larger clone is found one base away. Other DNA sequences from this sample encode an identical CDR3 as well.

On the study overall, not on this receptor specifically: PCR might favor shorter templates, but patient and control samples were amplified and corrected together, so any skew would affect both groups equally. Because cDNA rather than genomic DNA was sequenced, highly expressing activated cells could have been over-represented, although no difference in activation and CD3 levels was found between groups. Type 1 diabetes patients showed a moderate but significant shortening of TCRB CDR3 length in all four CD4+ subsets. Only small numbers of individuals were included in the HLA sub-analyses, which left unresolved whether HLA type had any influence on TCRB rearrangement. Fewer insertions and more nucleotide deletions at VDJ recombination sites were observed in patients with type 1 diabetes, implying thymic rearrangement abnormalities. Naive, central memory and regulatory TCRB repertoires appeared more similar among patients than among healthy donors.

The source of this sequence is a man younger than 35 in good health. Material for sequencing was naive CD4+ T cells from blood. Read against the paper, the sample's cell subset or site label means: true naive CD4+ T cells. The chain uses TRBV7-2 and TRBJ2-7, with a weak D call of TRBD2 (6 bases match). The CDR3 reads as follows: CASSLGGTLSYEQYF. Read as DNA, the sequence is TGTGCCAGCAGCTTAGGCGGGACCTTGTCCTACGAGCAGTACTTC.